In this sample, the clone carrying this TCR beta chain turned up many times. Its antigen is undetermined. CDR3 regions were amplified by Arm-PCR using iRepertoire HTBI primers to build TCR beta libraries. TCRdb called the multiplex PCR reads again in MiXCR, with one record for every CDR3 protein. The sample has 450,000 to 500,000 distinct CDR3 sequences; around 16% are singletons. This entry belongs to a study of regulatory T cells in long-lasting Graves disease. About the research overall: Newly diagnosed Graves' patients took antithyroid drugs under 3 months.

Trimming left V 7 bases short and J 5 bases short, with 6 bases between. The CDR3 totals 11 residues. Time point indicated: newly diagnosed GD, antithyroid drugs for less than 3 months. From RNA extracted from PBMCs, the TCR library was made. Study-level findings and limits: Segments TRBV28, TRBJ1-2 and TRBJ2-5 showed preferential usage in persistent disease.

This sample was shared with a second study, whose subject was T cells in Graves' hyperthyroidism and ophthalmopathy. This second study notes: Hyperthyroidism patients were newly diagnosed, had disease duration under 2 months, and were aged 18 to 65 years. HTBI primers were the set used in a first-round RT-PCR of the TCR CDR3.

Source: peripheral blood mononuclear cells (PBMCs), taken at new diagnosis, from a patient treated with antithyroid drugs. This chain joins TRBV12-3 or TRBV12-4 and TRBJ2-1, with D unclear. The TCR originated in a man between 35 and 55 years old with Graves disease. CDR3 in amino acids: CASTFNNEQFF. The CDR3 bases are TGTGCCAGCACGTTCAACAATGAGCAGTTCTTC.